This TCR beta chain was profiled in a study of cytomegalovirus exposure and HLA in healthy donors (dated by TCRdb to about 2017). Regarding the research as a whole: An earlier analysis of several hundred of the donors reported about 280 Gb of sequence data and 95 million to 120 million unique TCR beta sequences obtained from about 200 million T cells. Of the roughly 390 genotyped donors, around 81% fell in the genetic ancestry cluster associated with self-reported Caucasian donors. To decide whether each TCR beta V gene segment behaved as functional or pseudogenic, an earlier analysis of 587 of the donors relied on high-throughput TCR beta sequencing. The study used immunosequencing to profile the T cell repertoires of some 600 subjects and linked those repertoires to cytomegalovirus serostatus. Across around 400 genotyped donors of the cohort, an average of approximately 240,000 unique TCR beta nucleotide sequences per donor were sequenced, and 15% to 20% of those sequences were non-productive. About 300 gigabases of sequencing data and 75 million to 85 million unique TCR sequences made up an early release that covered several hundred HLA-typed donors. Every discovery cohort repertoire had been produced on one sequencing platform. The number of typed donors differed by locus: 629-630 for A, B, C, DRB1 and DQB1; some 540 for DQA1; 606 for DPA1; and roughly 490 for DPB1. A later analysis re-analyzed previously published TCR beta repertoires from 500 to 700 donors and added high-resolution HLA genotyping to study TCR occurrence patterns. Donor age, sex, ethnicity and CMV serostatus were compiled alongside the repertoire data. A later genetic analysis used genome-wide SNP genotypes for about three fifths of the 666 donors, treating that subset as a discovery cohort. HLA typing covered class I and class II loci at four-digit resolution. The aim of the study was to test whether cataloging public T cell receptors could identify signatures of past pathogen exposure. Besides the first cohort of around 670 subjects, a separate validation cohort made up of about 120 different subjects was used. High-throughput TCR immunosequencing, statistical association of individual TCRs with disease status, and machine learning were combined to predict cytomegalovirus infection status. A handful of DR-DQ haplotypes were handled as single units for association and clustering because linkage in the cohort was strong. Rather than drawing on any new phenotypic data, the later analysis identified candidate immune exposures from TCR beta sequences and the way those sequences occurred across donors. What the study reported, not specific to this receptor: In a later analysis, HLA-associated TCR beta chains were found to be more clonally expanded and to have lower generation probabilities than equally common non-associated chains. Roughly 15 rarely observed V segments, including chromosome 9 orphons, were excluded from the earlier analysis of about 500 of the donors because counts were too low. HLA typing was unavailable for some donors at each locus, so association tests used only the typed subset. According to a later genetic analysis, donors in an Asian-associated ancestry cluster had fewer N-insertions in productive TCRs than the approximately 670-donor mean. V-gene and J-gene trimming of TCR beta chains was associated with a missense DCLRE1C variant in a later genetic analysis, and the association was replicated in an independent cohort. It was suggested by the authors that the approach could potentially be generalized to other disease states and immunological phenotypes. Most CMV-associated TCR beta chains appeared to be HLA-restricted in a later analysis, and the HLA associations seemed to be driven largely by CMV exposure. A few of the identified cytomegalovirus-associated TCR beta chains were confirmed in vitro to be specific for cytomegalovirus antigens. Linkage disequilibrium might explain the correlated functional status among segregating V segments, but an unknown experimental factor could not be ruled out. Broadly in line with IMGT annotations, most TCR beta V segments showed up in productive rearrangements about 87% or about 30% of the time in an earlier analysis of about 500 of the donors. Only TCR beta chains were sequenced in this cohort, and the absence of alpha or paired-chain data limited detectable features. The study listed over 150 TCR beta chains as associated with cytomegalovirus. A group of highly shared sequence variants was considered likely to be a technical artifact of the sequencing pipeline. Strong co-occurrence of HLA alleles, especially DR and DQ, made assigning TCR associations to individual alleles difficult. At a false discovery rate of 0.05, a later analysis linked 15,000 to 20,000 TCR beta sequences to specific HLA alleles. In a later analysis, TCR association rates were found to vary across HLA loci, with the most associated TCRs seen for DRB1 alleles and the fewest for HLA-C alleles. Most TCR sequences were seen in very few donors, while some public TCRs were found in many individuals. In a later analysis, several top co-occurrence clusters were reported to appear linked to parvovirus B19, influenza, CMV and Epstein-Barr virus. Some IMGT-functional V segments, including TRBV6-2 and TRBV6-3, could not be distinguished by the 87-base-pair reads and were therefore excluded. Immune exposure information for the cohort was limited to CMV serostatus. Cytomegalovirus status was reported to be diagnosed by the classifier with high specificity and sensitivity in both the original and validation cohorts. Presence/absence analyses assumed roughly uniform sequencing depth across donors, an assumption that may not hold. A further reported finding was that TCR beta sequences accurately predicted the HLA-A and HLA-B alleles for most subjects in the first cohort.

On this clone: Its antigen is not yet known. Base qualities are missing; no much larger clone stands one base away.

The cohort comprised several hundred healthy bone marrow donors. At the time of sampling, every cohort member was nominally healthy, though immune exposures that went unrecorded were likely present. The donor was CMV seronegative and belonged to the group of around 350 seronegative cohort members. A peripheral blood sample was collected from each donor, and TCR beta sequencing was performed on peripheral blood mononuclear cells. The Qiagen DNeasy Blood Extraction Kit was used to extract genomic DNA from the blood cell samples. At the junction V is shortened by 5 bases and J by 3 bases, with 19 bases in between. The germline V gene supplies CDR1 SGHTA and CDR2 FQGTGA. The CDR3 spans 17 residues, from the cysteine through the phenylalanine. Just CDR3 DNA is preserved here, 51 bases in frame from base 1. To prepare the library, the immunoSEQ multiplex PCR assay was applied. For the multiplex PCR, a mixture combining 60 forward primers for TCR Vbeta segments and 13 reverse primers for TCR Jbeta segments was used. The CDR3 region of rearranged TCR beta genes was amplified from genomic DNA by a multiplex PCR assay. On the Illumina HiSeq System, the amplified TCR beta libraries were sequenced as 87-base-pair reads. In the paper's pipeline: Across the 700 or so repertoires, a later analysis counted tens of millions of unique TCR beta chains, about 10 million of which were shared by at least two donors. To remove PCR and sequencing errors, raw reads were error-corrected and collapsed into unique sequences using a nearest-neighbor algorithm that merged closely related sequences. CDR3 sequences were aligned to IMGT reference sequences to assign V, D and J gene segments. Each retained sequence needed at least a six-nucleotide match to both a V gene segment and a J gene segment. A rearrangement was called productive if the CDR3 had no stop codons and remained in frame with V and J, and every other rearrangement was called non-productive. CDR3 was defined by IMGT convention, running from the second conserved V-encoded cysteine to the conserved J-encoded phenylalanine. In an earlier analysis of around 540 of the donors, sequences lacking an unambiguous match to a single V gene segment were excluded. In an earlier analysis of more than 500 of the donors, a V segment was called functional when productive rearrangements were above 56.7%, and segregating when the standard deviation between donors exceeded 5%. A statistical classification framework was built for diagnosing cytomegalovirus status from the catalog of TCR beta chain sequences. A later analysis assigned V and J genes by comparing TCR nucleotide sequences with IMGT/GENE-DB human TR gene sequences. A later analysis assigned CDR3 sequences and most-parsimonious VDJ recombination scenarios with the TCRdist pipeline. In a later analysis, each TCR beta chain was defined by its CDR3 amino acid sequence together with its V-gene family, and reads without a unique V-gene family were excluded. In a later analysis, fewer than 600 highly shared, low-generation-probability nucleotide sequences were removed to address suspected cross-contamination and a sequencing artifact. In a later analysis, a clonal expansion index was calculated for each public chain from normalized within-repertoire ranks of inferred template counts. In a later analysis, generation probabilities were computed with a VDJ recombination model fitted to out-of-frame rearrangements, and the resulting probabilities were checked against IGoR. In a later analysis, TCR-TCR, TCR-HLA and TCR-CMV co-occurrence was scored with hypergeometric tests, and a repertoire-size bias correction was applied to TCR pairs. False discovery rates were estimated in a later analysis by permuting HLA or CMV assignments 20 times. In a later analysis, co-occurring TCRs were grouped with DBSCAN, and TCRdist sequence similarity was added when clustering was performed within HLA-allele-positive subsets. For co-occurrence clustering, repertoires with fewer than 30,000 or more than 120,000 public chains were excluded, along with roughly five repertoires with anomalous nucleotide sharing. Drawn from immuneACCESS, this table holds only the in-frame rearrangements with V and J called that TCRdb kept. Clones are partly lost; checked studies trace under half to an unresolved V gene and leave the rest unexplained. That table is the source of V, J and clone size, and D and trimming were worked out from the DNA. In this sample the table shows 110,000 to 150,000 clones, 75% to 80% of which occur a single time. Jointly, the top ten make up around 1.5% of the sample.

What was sequenced was PBMCs. The source of this sequence is a female donor in good health and CMV-seronegative. The rearrangement combines TRBV7-3 with TRBJ2-2, with a weak D call of TRBD1 (6 bases match). CDR3 loop: CASSTGQQGGYTGELFF. The nucleotides read TGTGCCAGCAGCACCGGGCAACAAGGGGGATACACCGGGGAGCTGTTTTTT.